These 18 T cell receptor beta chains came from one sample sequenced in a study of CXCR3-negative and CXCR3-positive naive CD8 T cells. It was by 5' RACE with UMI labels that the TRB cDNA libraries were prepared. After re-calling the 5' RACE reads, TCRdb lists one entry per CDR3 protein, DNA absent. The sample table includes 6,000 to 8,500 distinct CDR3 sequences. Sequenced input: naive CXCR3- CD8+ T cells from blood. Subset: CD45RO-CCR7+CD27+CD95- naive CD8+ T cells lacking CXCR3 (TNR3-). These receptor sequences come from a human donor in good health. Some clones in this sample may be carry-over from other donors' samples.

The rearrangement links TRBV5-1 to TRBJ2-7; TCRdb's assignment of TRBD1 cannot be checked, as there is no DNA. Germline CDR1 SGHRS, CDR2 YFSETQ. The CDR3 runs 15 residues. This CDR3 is CASSVGTSPAYEQYF.

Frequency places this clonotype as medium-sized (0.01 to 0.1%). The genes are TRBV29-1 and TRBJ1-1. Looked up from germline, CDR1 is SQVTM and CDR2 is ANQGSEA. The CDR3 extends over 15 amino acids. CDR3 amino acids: CSVVGTGTWNTEAFF.

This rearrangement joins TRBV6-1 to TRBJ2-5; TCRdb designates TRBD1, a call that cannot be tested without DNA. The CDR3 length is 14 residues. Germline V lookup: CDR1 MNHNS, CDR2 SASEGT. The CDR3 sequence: CASSELAPGETQYF.

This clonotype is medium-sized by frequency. The CDR3 sequence is CASSLGMTDTQYF. This chain joins TRBV7-8 and TRBJ2-3. The CDR3 sequence is 13 residues long. CDR1 and CDR2 (germline): SGHVS, FQNEAQ.

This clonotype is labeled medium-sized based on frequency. The CDR3 here is CASSQRGSSYNEQFF. The chain employs TRBV14 and TRBJ2-1. Germline CDR1 reads SGHDN; CDR2 reads FVKESK. There are 15 residues in the CDR3. The full variable domain, rest sourced from reference TRBV14 and TRBJ2-1, is EAGVTQFPSHSVIEKGQTVTLRCDPISGHDNLYWYRRVMGKEIKFLLHFVKESKQDESGMPNNRFLAERTGGTYSTLKVQPAELEDSGVYFCASSQRGSSYNEQFFGPGTRLTVL.

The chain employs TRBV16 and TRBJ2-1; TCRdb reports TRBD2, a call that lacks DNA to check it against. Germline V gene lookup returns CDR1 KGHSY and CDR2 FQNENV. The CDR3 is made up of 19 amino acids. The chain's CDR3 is CASSPSALTSVNFYNEQFF.

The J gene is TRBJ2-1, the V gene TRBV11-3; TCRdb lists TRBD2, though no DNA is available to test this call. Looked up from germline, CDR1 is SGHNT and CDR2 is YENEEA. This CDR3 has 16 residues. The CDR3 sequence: CASSTTAGVLSNEQFF.

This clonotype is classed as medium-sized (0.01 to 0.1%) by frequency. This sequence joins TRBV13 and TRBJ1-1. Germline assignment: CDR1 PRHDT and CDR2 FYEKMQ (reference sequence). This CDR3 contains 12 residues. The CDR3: CASSLKVSEAFF.

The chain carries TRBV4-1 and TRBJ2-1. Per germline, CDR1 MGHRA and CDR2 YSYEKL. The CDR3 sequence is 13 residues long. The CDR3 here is CASSPGWPNEQFF.

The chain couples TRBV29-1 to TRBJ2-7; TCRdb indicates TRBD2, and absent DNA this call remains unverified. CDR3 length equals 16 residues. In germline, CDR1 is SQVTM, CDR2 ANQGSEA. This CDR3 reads CSVEDRSGLNPYEQYF.

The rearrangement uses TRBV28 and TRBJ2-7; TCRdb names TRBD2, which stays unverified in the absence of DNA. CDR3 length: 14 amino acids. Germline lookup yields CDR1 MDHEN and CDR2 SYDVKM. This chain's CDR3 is CASSLSLGGAEQYF.

The CDR3 region is CASSSPEGPLGGETQYF. The rearrangement links TRBV28 to TRBJ2-5; TCRdb gives TRBD2 as the D gene, but with no DNA this cannot be confirmed. This CDR3 has 17 residues. Germline-derived CDR1 and CDR2 are MDHEN and SYDVKM.

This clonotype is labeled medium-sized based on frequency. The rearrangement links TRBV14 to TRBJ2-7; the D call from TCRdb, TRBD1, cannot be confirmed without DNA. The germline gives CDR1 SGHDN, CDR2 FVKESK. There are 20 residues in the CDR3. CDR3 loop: CASSPFYGQGQREAPDEQYF.

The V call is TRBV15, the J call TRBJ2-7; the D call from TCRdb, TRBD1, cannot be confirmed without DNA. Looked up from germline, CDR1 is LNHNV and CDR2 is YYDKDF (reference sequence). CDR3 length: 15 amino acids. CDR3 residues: CATSSRLSGSYEQYF. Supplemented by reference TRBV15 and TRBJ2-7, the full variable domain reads DAMVIQNPRYQVTQFGKPVTLSCSQTLNHNVMYWYQQKSSQAPKLLFHYYDKDFNNEADTPDNFQSRRPNTSFCFLDIRSPGLGDTAMYLCATSSRLSGSYEQYFGPGTRLTVT.

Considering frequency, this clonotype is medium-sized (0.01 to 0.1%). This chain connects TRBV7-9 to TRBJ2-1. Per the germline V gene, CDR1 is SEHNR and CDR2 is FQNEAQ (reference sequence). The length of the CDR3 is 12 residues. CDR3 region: CASSLGLNEQFF.

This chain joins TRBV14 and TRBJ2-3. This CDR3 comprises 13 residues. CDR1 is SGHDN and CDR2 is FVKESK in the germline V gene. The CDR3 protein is CASSQDYTDTQYF.

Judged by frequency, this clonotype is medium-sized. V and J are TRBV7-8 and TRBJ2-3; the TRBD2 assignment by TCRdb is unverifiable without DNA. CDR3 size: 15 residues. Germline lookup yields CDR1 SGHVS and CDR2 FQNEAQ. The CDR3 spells CASSFSGVRTDTQYF.

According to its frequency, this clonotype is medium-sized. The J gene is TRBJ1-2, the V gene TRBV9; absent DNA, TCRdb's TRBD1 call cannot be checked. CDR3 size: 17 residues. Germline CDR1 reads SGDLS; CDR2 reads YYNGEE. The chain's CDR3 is CASSVATRTGESYGYTF.